Listed below are T cell receptor beta chains from one sample, sequenced in a study of vaccination and CD4 T cells after COVID-19. TCRdb analysed the PCR reads with MiXCR anew, one entry per CDR3 protein. The sample lists about 18,000 distinct CDR3 sequences; around two thirds were seen once. The antigens of these receptors remain unknown. Input material: CD4+ T cells from blood, cultured in vitro. Every receptor here comes from a human donor who had recovered from COVID-19. CDR3s include the opening cysteine and the closing phenylalanine or tryptophan.

V gene,J gene,CDR3 protein
TRBV4-3,TRBJ2-1,CASSPDPLVGEQFF
TRBV11-2,TRBJ1-1,CASSEDRDTEAFF
TRBV29-1,TRBJ1-2,CSAPGQGDDYGYTF
TRBV7-2,TRBJ2-5,CASSFPGGQETQYF
TRBV19,TRBJ1-5,CASSIGGSNQPQHF
TRBV6-1,TRBJ2-1,CASSPGQSGVSYNEQFF
TRBV28,TRBJ1-5,CASSSNIDQPQHF
TRBV6-1,TRBJ2-7,CASSRSGSGRTYEQYF
TRBV6-2/TRBV6-3,TRBJ1-6,CASRVGVSPLHF
TRBV20-1,TRBJ1-5,CSARRGNNQPQHF
TRBV7-2,TRBJ2-2,CASSDPNLGELFF
TRBV20-1,TRBJ2-1,CSAFKSSGSLYEQFF
TRBV7-2,TRBJ2-5,CASSPTSGSETQYF
TRBV30,TRBJ2-2,CAWKTGTTNTGELFF
TRBV27,TRBJ2-7,CASSLLGQGFLCPLYEQYF
TRBV28,TRBJ2-7,CASSTTREQYF
TRBV28,TRBJ1-2,CASSASVGLGYTF
TRBV20-1,TRBJ1-4,CSRRGGTNEKLFF
TRBV6-1,TRBJ2-7,CASIGRGTSGSGGYEQYF
TRBV6-2/TRBV6-3,TRBJ2-1,CASSSGQGRSYNEQFF
TRBV2,TRBJ2-7,CASRRQGSDEQYF
TRBV7-9,TRBJ2-7,CASNPLGGNYEQYF
TRBV20-1,TRBJ1-1,CSAIPQGIEAFF
TRBV6-1,TRBJ2-1,CASRRDSPNNEQFF
TRBV20-1,TRBJ2-3,CSAPLRASGGTDTQYF
TRBV28,TRBJ1-1,CASSLLSALNTEAFF
TRBV18,TRBJ2-5,CASSPGLGAKTQYF
TRBV30,TRBJ1-5,CAWSVWGGSAQHF